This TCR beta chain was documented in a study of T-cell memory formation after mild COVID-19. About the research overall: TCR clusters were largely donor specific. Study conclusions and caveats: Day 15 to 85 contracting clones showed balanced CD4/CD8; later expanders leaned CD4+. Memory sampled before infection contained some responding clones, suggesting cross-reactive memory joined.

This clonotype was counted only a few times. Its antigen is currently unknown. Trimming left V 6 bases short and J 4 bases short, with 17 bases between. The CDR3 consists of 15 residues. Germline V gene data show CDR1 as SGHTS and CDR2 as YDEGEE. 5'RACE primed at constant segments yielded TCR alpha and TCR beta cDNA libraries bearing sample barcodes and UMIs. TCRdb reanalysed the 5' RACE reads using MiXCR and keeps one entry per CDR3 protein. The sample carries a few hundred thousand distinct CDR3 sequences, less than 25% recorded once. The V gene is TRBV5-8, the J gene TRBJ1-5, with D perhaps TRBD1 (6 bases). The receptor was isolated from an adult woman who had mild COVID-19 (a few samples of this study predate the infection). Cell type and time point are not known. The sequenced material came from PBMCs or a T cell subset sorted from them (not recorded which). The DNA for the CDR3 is TGTGCCAGCACCCAGGGGAATGTAGGGAATCAGCCCCAGCATTTT. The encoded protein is CASTQGNVGNQPQHF. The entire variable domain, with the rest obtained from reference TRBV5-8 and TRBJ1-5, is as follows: EAGVTQSPTHLIKTRGQQATLRCSPISGHTSVYWYQQALGLGLQFLLWYDEGEERNRGNFPPRFSGRQFPNYSSELNVNALELEDSALYLCASTQGNVGNQPQHFGDGTRLSIL.